The 9 T cell receptor beta chains given below trace back to one sample, sequenced in a study of T cells after posttransplantation cyclophosphamide. Clones were read by immunoSEQ multiplex PCR, and TCRdb kept only the in-frame ones, dropping some. The top ten clones hold under 9.5% of a sample with about 22,000 clones, 89% of them seen once. Control samples came 1 year after myeloablative marrow transplants with methotrexate plus calcineurin inhibitor. This specimen was PBMCs, taken after an allogeneic stem cell transplant with a calcineurin inhibitor and methotrexate. The receptors stem from a female patient between 50 and 59 years old who received an allogeneic stem cell transplant from an unrelated donor, was CMV-positive, and had chronic GVHD only. Among the T cells, some may be from the graft donor.

J is TRBJ2-3 and V is TRBV5-1; 9 bases map to TRBD2. Germline CDR1 is SGHRS and CDR2 is YFSETQ. Trimming took 2 bases from V and 2 from J; bases not matched to a gene: 6. This CDR3 contains 16 residues. CDR3 DNA sequence: TGCGCCAGCAGCTTTGGCGGGAGGGGGTCCACAGATACGCAGTATTTT. Protein product: CASSFGGRGSTDTQYF.

The rearrangement uses TRBV14 and TRBJ2-7; 8 bases are a match to TRBD2. Germline loops: CDR1 SGHDN, CDR2 FVKESK. Trimming took 4 bases from V and 5 from J; bases not matched to a gene: 10. This CDR3 contains 15 residues. The CDR3 protein is CASSRGLAALDEQYF. For the CDR3, the DNA is TGTGCCAGCAGCCGAGGACTAGCAGCCTTAGACGAGCAGTACTTC.

For this clone: Germline is not matched at one junction end, which may reflect a read error. The chain recombines TRBV6-6 with TRBJ1-5; D is unresolved. This CDR3 is 13 amino acids long. The V gene's germline CDR1 is MNHNY and CDR2 SVGAGI (reference sequence). The CDR3 sequence: CASTYVGDQPQHF. In nucleotides, the CDR3 is TGTGCCAGCACTTACGTCGGGGATCAGCCCCAGCATTTT.

The chain joins TRBV7-2 to TRBJ1-5; D gene unclear. Trimming stripped 5 bases from V and 3 bases from J, with 11 bases between. The CDR3 totals 14 residues. Germline V gene sequence: CDR1 SGHTA, CDR2 FQGNSA. CDR3 in amino acids: CASSLGQYNQPQHF. The CDR3 region has the DNA TGTGCCAGCAGCCTTGGGCAGTACAATCAGCCCCAGCATTTT.

V and J are TRBV6-6 and TRBJ1-5; TRBD1 might be the D (5 bases). This CDR3 contains 14 residues. The V gene's germline CDR1 is MNHNY and CDR2 SVGAGI (reference sequence). The ends were cut back, 7 bases at V and 7 bases at J, with 17 bases in the middle. The CDR3 sequence is CASISGQGWQPQHF. The DNA of the CDR3 is TGTGCCAGCATATCGGGCCAGGGCTGGCAGCCCCAGCATTTT.

The V and J genes are TRBV28 and TRBJ2-3, with 9 positions matching TRBD1. The CDR3 runs to 15 residues. Germline CDR1 is MDHEN and CDR2 is SYDVKM. Unmatched junction bases numbered 8, after V lost 6 bases and J lost 4 bases. CDR3 coding DNA: TGTGCCAGCAGAACCGCCGGGACAGGGTCAGATACGCAGTATTTT. Its protein product is CASRTAGTGSDTQYF.

V usage is TRBV7-3 and J usage is TRBJ2-5; 7 bases align to TRBD2. Germline-derived CDR1 and CDR2 are SGHTA and FQGTGA. The CDR3 extends over 13 amino acids. V lost 4 bases and J lost 7; bases outside the gene matches: 6. CDR3 protein: CASSSGDYGTQYF. As DNA, the CDR3 is TGTGCCAGCAGCTCGGGGGACTATGGGACCCAGTACTTC.

V is TRBV10-3 and J is TRBJ2-3; 7 bases fit TRBD2. The trim removed 10 bases at V and 0 bases at J, leaving 13 bases unmatched. This CDR3 is built from 16 residues. CDR1 and CDR2 (germline): ENHRY, SYGVKD. The CDR3 DNA reads TGTGCCACCTCGATAGCGGGTAGGGGTAGCACAGATACGCAGTATTTT. It translates to CATSIAGRGSTDTQYF.

This clone was detected only once. V and J are TRBV10-3 and TRBJ1-1; 9 nucleotides line up with TRBD1. The J segment lost 0 bases and the V segment lost 11 bases, leaving 13 bases of the junction unmatched. This CDR3 contains 16 residues. The germline V gene has CDR1 ENHRY and CDR2 SYGVKD. CDR3 nucleotides: TGTGCCTCAGTCGACCGGGACAGGGACGTGAACACTGAAGCTTTCTTT. Its protein product is CASVDRDRDVNTEAFF.